The rows below give T cell receptor beta chains drawn from one sample of a study of cytomegalovirus exposure and HLA in healthy donors. Sequenced by immunoSEQ multiplex PCR; TCRdb stores in-frame clones only, minus some. The sample holds about 130,000 clones, 80% seen once. Sequenced sample: PBMCs. The source of these receptors is a female donor in good health and CMV-seronegative. Both conserved end residues are trimmed from each CDR3. The D gene is left open where the match is weak.

V gene	D gene	J gene	CDR3 protein
TRBV28	TRBD2	TRBJ2-1	ASNAGGPSYNEQF
TRBV28	TRBD2	TRBJ2-1	ASSPGTSGKEQF
TRBV14	-	TRBJ1-2	ASSGADFWGYT
TRBV4-1	TRBD2	TRBJ2-7	ASSQVLRRLAGEEAYEQY
TRBV2	TRBD1	TRBJ2-7	ASSEQGEGYEQY
TRBV12-5	-	TRBJ1-1	ASGLGQAEAF
TRBV6-5	-	TRBJ1-2	ASRDTLYGYT
TRBV7-9	-	TRBJ1-1	ASSGGGLDTEAF
TRBV11-2	TRBD1	TRBJ2-7	ASSLVKGAVEQY
TRBV15	TRBD1	TRBJ1-5	ATSKETGAAYSNQPQH
TRBV19	TRBD1	TRBJ2-7	ASSRQGSSYEQY
TRBV5-4	TRBD2	TRBJ2-5	ASSLSSGGSQTQY
TRBV5-1	-	TRBJ2-1	ASSLPRAPYNEQF
TRBV6-6	TRBD1	TRBJ1-4	ASSRKNRGRFEKLF
TRBV6-1	-	TRBJ1-5	ASRPGLLNQPQH
TRBV4-1	TRBD2	TRBJ2-3	ASSQDARTGTSGVLRTDTQY
TRBV2	-	TRBJ1-5	ASKQGRSNQPQH
TRBV5-1	TRBD2	TRBJ2-5	ASSLATSEVQETQY
TRBV19	-	TRBJ2-6	ASSSSWRGSGANVLT
TRBV7-3	-	TRBJ2-1	ASRDPGGNEQF
TRBV2	TRBD1	TRBJ2-3	ASSGQGVGTQY
TRBV28	TRBD2	TRBJ2-7	ASRGTSGSYEQY
TRBV4-2	TRBD1	TRBJ1-3	ASSQDRGQRNTIY
TRBV5-4	TRBD1	TRBJ2-7	ASSPERGRLEQY
TRBV6-1	-	TRBJ2-2	ASSSAVDTGELF
TRBV10-3	-	TRBJ2-1	ATGQGGALIGHEQF
TRBV6-1	TRBD2	TRBJ2-1	ASRNSGGPHNEQF
TRBV7-9	TRBD2	TRBJ2-1	ASSQFLAGPFSQEQF
TRBV5-4	TRBD1	TRBJ1-4	ASSPRDRPEKLF
TRBV30	-	TRBJ1-4	AWSIGSEKLF
TRBV2	-	TRBJ2-1	ASSELGGSYNEQF
TRBV2	TRBD2	TRBJ2-5	ASRGTSGETQY
TRBV7-9	-	TRBJ1-1	ASTPVRSGGDTEAF
TRBV2	-	TRBJ1-1	ASSVSGNEAF
TRBV2	-	TRBJ1-5	ASSEVRTVNQPQH
TRBV19	-	TRBJ2-3	ATQGISTDTQY
TRBV30	TRBD2	TRBJ2-7	AWSGLAGYEQY
TRBV4-2	-	TRBJ2-1	ASSQEIGLPAGEQF
TRBV6-4	TRBD2	TRBJ2-3	ASSEGAGNTDTQY
TRBV5-1	TRBD2	TRBJ2-3	ASSLGGLADGTDTQY
TRBV5-1	TRBD2	TRBJ2-1	ASSGIERGSSYNEQF
TRBV2	TRBD2	TRBJ2-5	ASRVDSGGPQETQY
TRBV7-9	-	TRBJ2-6	ASSLVGAGGANVLT
TRBV9	TRBD2	TRBJ2-1	ASSVAGTSGRTGTNEQF